A selection of T cell receptor beta chains follows, all from one sample in a study of follicular helper T cells after annual influenza vaccination. Measured with immunoSEQ multiplex PCR; TCRdb has only the in-frame clones, and not every one. The sample records 5,500 to 6,000 clones, about four fifths being singletons. The sequencing here drew on CXCR5+ CD38- circulating T follicular helper cells from blood, taken 7 days after influenza vaccination. The receptors were sampled from an adult who received the influenza vaccine. Both conserved end residues are part of each CDR3. Fields, in order: clone size, J gene, D gene, V gene, CDR3 protein, CDR3 DNA. A D gene is named only where the DNA matches it firmly. The size entry is marked missing in some rows and otherwise reads once, few, many or a size class.

clone_size: -; j_call: TRBJ1-2; d_call: -; v_call: TRBV7-2; cdr3_aa: CASSLTGFSTYGYTF; cdr3_nt: TGTGCCAGCAGCTTAACGGGATTTAGTACCTATGGCTACACCTTC
clone_size: few; j_call: TRBJ1-5; d_call: -; v_call: TRBV5-5; cdr3_aa: CASSLAQGPYQPQHF; cdr3_nt: TGTGCCAGCAGCTTGGCACAGGGACCATATCAGCCCCAGCATTTT
clone_size: -; j_call: TRBJ1-6; d_call: -; v_call: TRBV6-5; cdr3_aa: CASRAPGGGNSPLHF; cdr3_nt: TGTGCCAGCAGAGCTCCCGGGGGGGGAAATTCACCCCTCCACTTT
clone_size: -; j_call: TRBJ2-5; d_call: TRBD2; v_call: TRBV7-2; cdr3_aa: CASSFLREGRKTQYF; cdr3_nt: TGTGCCAGCAGCTTCTTGCGGGAGGGCCGAAAGACCCAGTACTTC
clone_size: -; j_call: TRBJ2-3; d_call: TRBD2; v_call: TRBV29-1; cdr3_aa: CSATGGRAGGTDTQYF; cdr3_nt: TGCAGCGCCACGGGCGGGAGGGCTGGCGGCACAGATACGCAGTATTTT
clone_size: -; j_call: TRBJ2-7; d_call: TRBD1; v_call: TRBV4-3; cdr3_aa: CASSLGTGANEQYF; cdr3_nt: TGCGCCAGCAGCCTGGGGACAGGGGCCAACGAGCAGTACTTC
clone_size: -; j_call: TRBJ2-1; d_call: -; v_call: TRBV21-1; cdr3_aa: CASSKETGQSYNEQFF; cdr3_nt: TGTGCCAGCAGCAAAGAAACAGGACAGTCCTACAATGAGCAGTTCTTC
clone_size: -; j_call: TRBJ1-2; d_call: TRBD1; v_call: TRBV30; cdr3_aa: CAWSGDRGRPNYGYTF; cdr3_nt: TGTGCCTGGAGTGGAGACAGGGGGAGGCCTAACTATGGCTACACCTTC
clone_size: -; j_call: TRBJ1-1; d_call: -; v_call: TRBV30; cdr3_aa: CAWSPRGLMNTEAFF; cdr3_nt: TGTGCCTGGAGTCCCCGGGGGTTGATGAACACTGAAGCTTTCTTT
clone_size: -; j_call: TRBJ2-1; d_call: -; v_call: TRBV29-1; cdr3_aa: CSVNREGQGFF; cdr3_nt: TGCAGCGTTAACAGGGAAGGCCAGGGGTTCTTC
clone_size: few; j_call: TRBJ2-7; d_call: -; v_call: TRBV7-2; cdr3_aa: CASSFDDGRKEQYF; cdr3_nt: TGTGCCAGCAGCTTCGATGACGGCCGGAAAGAGCAGTACTTC
clone_size: -; j_call: TRBJ2-7; d_call: -; v_call: TRBV4-3; cdr3_aa: CASSREGGGSYEQYF; cdr3_nt: TGCGCCAGCAGCCGAGAGGGGGGTGGCTCCTACGAGCAGTACTTC
clone_size: -; j_call: TRBJ1-1; d_call: -; v_call: TRBV5-1; cdr3_aa: CASSLGGVNTEAFF; cdr3_nt: TGCGCCAGCAGCCTGGGAGGTGTTAACACTGAAGCTTTCTTT
clone_size: -; j_call: TRBJ2-2; d_call: TRBD1; v_call: TRBV7-6; cdr3_aa: CASSPRPQGADTGELFF; cdr3_nt: TGTGCCAGCAGCCCCAGGCCCCAGGGGGCCGACACCGGGGAGCTGTTTTTT
clone_size: once; j_call: TRBJ1-5; d_call: -; v_call: TRBV15; cdr3_aa: CATSRGSVGGFNQPQHF; cdr3_nt: TGTGCCACCAGCAGAGGGTCAGTGGGGGGGTTCAATCAGCCCCAGCATTTT
clone_size: once; j_call: TRBJ2-1; d_call: TRBD2; v_call: TRBV7-8; cdr3_aa: CASSPRTSGSRAYNEQFF; cdr3_nt: TGTGCCAGCAGCCCTCGGACTAGCGGGAGCAGGGCCTACAATGAGCAGTTCTTC
clone_size: few; j_call: TRBJ1-2; d_call: -; v_call: TRBV19; cdr3_aa: CASSIAAFSYGYTF; cdr3_nt: TGTGCCAGTAGTATAGCTGCGTTCTCCTATGGCTACACCTTC
clone_size: -; j_call: TRBJ1-3; d_call: -; v_call: TRBV5-5; cdr3_aa: CASSSEAPGLVNTIYF; cdr3_nt: TGTGCCAGCAGCTCGGAGGCTCCCGGTCTAGTAAACACCATATATTTT
clone_size: -; j_call: TRBJ2-3; d_call: TRBD1; v_call: TRBV20-1; cdr3_aa: CSATSTGTQYF; cdr3_nt: TGCAGTGCTACCTCGACAGGGACGCAGTATTTT
clone_size: -; j_call: TRBJ2-7; d_call: -; v_call: TRBV10-3; cdr3_aa: CAIRDLGRENEQYF; cdr3_nt: TGTGCCATCAGAGACCTGGGGCGCGAAAACGAGCAGTACTTC
clone_size: -; j_call: TRBJ1-2; d_call: TRBD1; v_call: TRBV28; cdr3_aa: CASSTGQGGLYGYTF; cdr3_nt: TGTGCCAGCAGTACGGGACAGGGGGGCCTCTATGGCTACACCTTC
clone_size: few; j_call: TRBJ1-2; d_call: TRBD1; v_call: TRBV6-1; cdr3_aa: CASSEMGTGTGGNYGYTF; cdr3_nt: TGTGCCAGCAGTGAAATGGGGACCGGGACAGGGGGCAACTATGGCTACACCTTC
clone_size: -; j_call: TRBJ2-1; d_call: -; v_call: TRBV15; cdr3_aa: CATSREEGLYEQFF; cdr3_nt: TGTGCCACCAGCAGAGAAGAGGGTCTCTATGAGCAGTTCTTC
clone_size: -; j_call: TRBJ2-3; d_call: TRBD2; v_call: TRBV7-9; cdr3_aa: CASSLDGTSDATDTQYF; cdr3_nt: TGTGCCAGCAGCTTGGACGGGACTAGCGACGCCACAGATACGCAGTATTTT
clone_size: -; j_call: TRBJ2-3; d_call: -; v_call: TRBV19; cdr3_aa: CASAMAPGTQYF; cdr3_nt: TGTGCCAGCGCGATGGCCCCGGGTACGCAGTATTTT
clone_size: -; j_call: TRBJ2-7; d_call: TRBD2; v_call: TRBV19; cdr3_aa: CASSIEAGEYEQYF; cdr3_nt: TGTGCCAGTAGTATAGAGGCGGGGGAATACGAGCAGTACTTC
clone_size: once; j_call: TRBJ2-3; d_call: -; v_call: TRBV18; cdr3_aa: CASSPSGATDTQYF; cdr3_nt: TGTGCCAGCTCACCCTCCGGGGCCACAGATACGCAGTATTTT
clone_size: -; j_call: TRBJ2-7; d_call: -; v_call: TRBV29-1; cdr3_aa: CSVAGTQRSEQYF; cdr3_nt: TGCAGCGTTGCCGGGACTCAGAGGTCCGAGCAGTACTTC
clone_size: few; j_call: TRBJ1-2; d_call: -; v_call: TRBV11-2; cdr3_aa: CASSLTGGGTGYTF; cdr3_nt: TGTGCCAGCAGCTTAACGGGGGGCGGTACTGGCTACACCTTC
clone_size: -; j_call: TRBJ2-3; d_call: TRBD2; v_call: TRBV5-1; cdr3_aa: CASSLLGRAEADTQYF; cdr3_nt: TGCGCCAGCAGCTTGTTAGGGAGGGCCGAGGCAGATACGCAGTATTTT
clone_size: -; j_call: TRBJ2-7; d_call: -; v_call: TRBV5-1; cdr3_aa: CASSLVAGGSYEQYF; cdr3_nt: TGCGCCAGCAGCTTGGTGGCAGGGGGGTCCTACGAGCAGTACTTC
clone_size: few; j_call: TRBJ2-7; d_call: TRBD1; v_call: TRBV6-1; cdr3_aa: CASSEPTGMASGEQYF; cdr3_nt: TGTGCCAGCAGTGAACCGACAGGGATGGCCTCGGGAGAGCAGTACTTC
clone_size: -; j_call: TRBJ1-5; d_call: TRBD1; v_call: TRBV2; cdr3_aa: CASSPQGVGKPQHF; cdr3_nt: TGTGCCAGCAGTCCTCAGGGGGTGGGAAAGCCCCAGCATTTT
clone_size: -; j_call: TRBJ2-1; d_call: -; v_call: TRBV4-2; cdr3_aa: CASSPGVGGIVHNEQFF; cdr3_nt: TGTGCCAGCAGCCCTGGAGTAGGTGGAATAGTACACAATGAGCAGTTCTTC
clone_size: -; j_call: TRBJ2-3; d_call: -; v_call: TRBV2; cdr3_aa: CASGDLGVGTDTQYF; cdr3_nt: TGTGCCAGCGGGGACCTGGGGGTTGGGACAGATACGCAGTATTTT
clone_size: -; j_call: TRBJ1-6; d_call: -; v_call: TRBV11-2; cdr3_aa: CASSLGGQGNSPLHF; cdr3_nt: TGTGCCAGCAGCTTAGGGGGGCAGGGTAATTCACCCCTCCACTTT
clone_size: -; j_call: TRBJ1-1; d_call: -; v_call: TRBV28; cdr3_aa: CASIGTNTEAFF; cdr3_nt: TGTGCCAGCATCGGAACGAACACTGAAGCTTTCTTT
clone_size: -; j_call: TRBJ1-5; d_call: -; v_call: TRBV6-1; cdr3_aa: CASSLVDQPQHF; cdr3_nt: TGTGCCAGCAGTCTCGTGGATCAGCCCCAGCATTTT
clone_size: -; j_call: TRBJ2-7; d_call: -; v_call: TRBV7-6; cdr3_aa: CASSSGGGASYEQYF; cdr3_nt: TGTGCCAGCAGCTCAGGGGGGGGAGCGTCCTACGAGCAGTACTTC
clone_size: -; j_call: TRBJ2-3; d_call: TRBD2; v_call: TRBV29-1; cdr3_aa: CSVPGLAGGTDTQYF; cdr3_nt: TGCAGCGTACCGGGACTAGCGGGGGGTACAGATACGCAGTATTTT
clone_size: once; j_call: TRBJ2-1; d_call: -; v_call: TRBV10-1; cdr3_aa: CATEGDGNEQFF; cdr3_nt: TGCGCCACCGAAGGGGATGGGAATGAGCAGTTCTTC
clone_size: -; j_call: TRBJ1-1; d_call: -; v_call: TRBV5-1; cdr3_aa: CASSLGITGTEAFF; cdr3_nt: TGCGCCAGCAGCTTGGGTATCACCGGGACTGAAGCTTTCTTT